This T cell receptor beta chain comes out of a study of cytomegalovirus exposure and HLA in healthy donors. The study, taken as a whole, reports: A list of 150 or so TCR beta chains associated with cytomegalovirus was given. Later analysis demonstrated an association between a missense DCLRE1C variant and TCR beta V- and J-gene trimming. As a later analysis revealed, most CMV-associated TCR beta chains appeared HLA-restricted.

The PCR was carried out with 60 Vbeta primers and 13 Jbeta primers. Profiling relied on immunoSEQ multiplex PCR, and the TCRdb table lists in-frame clones only, not all of them. The repertoire holds 110,000 or so clones, with around four fifths as singletons. Those who donated were healthy bone marrow donors. On this clone itself: No antigen is known for it. An end of the junction differs from the germline gene, which may be a read error.

The CDR3 has 11 residues. Germline CDR1 is DFQATT and CDR2 is SNEGSKA (reference sequence). The specimen sequenced was PBMCs. The chain couples TRBV20-1 to TRBJ2-1, with 10 bases matching TRBD2. The TCR was taken from a woman between 45 and 60 years old in good health and CMV-seropositive. The DNA for the CDR3 is TGTTGCTCTAGCGGGAGTGGTGAGCAGTTCTTC. Protein: CCSSGSGEQFF.